The following is a T cell receptor beta chain sequence with its context. Its antigen is unidentified. Sequenced by immunoSEQ multiplex PCR; TCRdb stores in-frame clones only, minus some. The data show tens of thousands of clones, more than 85% seen once. These data belong to a study of graft-versus-host responses after intestinal transplantation. Whole-study context: Isolated intestinal, liver-intestinal, or multivisceral transplants were what recipients had. Anti-thymocyte globulin was used for induction in all recipients, who then took tacrolimus and steroids for roughly three years. The study's findings and limits: In patients with graft-donor T cell macrochimerism, allograft graft-versus-host to host-versus-graft clonal ratios were high.

J gave up 0 bases and V 3 bases, and 8 bases lay outside the gene matches. CDR3 length: 16 residues. From germline, CDR1 is SGHDN and CDR2 FVKESK. The chain recombines TRBV14 with TRBJ2-7; 7 bases match TRBD2. The source is a human donor who received an intestinal transplant. The specimen comprised unstimulated CD8+ T cells sorted from spleen or lymph node cells, sampled before intestinal transplant. The DNA for the CDR3 is TGTGCCAGCAGCCATGGGCCGGGGGGAACCTCCTACGAGCAGTACTTC. It yields the protein CASSHGPGGTSYEQYF.